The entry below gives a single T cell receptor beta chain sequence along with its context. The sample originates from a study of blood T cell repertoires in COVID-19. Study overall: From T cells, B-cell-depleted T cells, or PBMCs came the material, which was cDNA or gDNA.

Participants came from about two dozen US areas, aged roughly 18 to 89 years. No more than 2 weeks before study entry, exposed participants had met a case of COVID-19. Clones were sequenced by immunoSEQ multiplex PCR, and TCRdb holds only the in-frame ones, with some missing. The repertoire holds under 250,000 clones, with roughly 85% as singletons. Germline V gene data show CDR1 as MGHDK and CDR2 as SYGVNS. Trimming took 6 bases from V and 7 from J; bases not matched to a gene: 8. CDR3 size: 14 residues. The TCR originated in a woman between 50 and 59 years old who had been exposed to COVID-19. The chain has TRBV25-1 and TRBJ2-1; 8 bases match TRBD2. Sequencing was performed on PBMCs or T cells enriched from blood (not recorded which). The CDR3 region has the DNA TGTGCCAGCAGGACGGCGGGGGGACAAAATGAGCAGTTCTTC. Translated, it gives CASRTAGGQNEQFF.